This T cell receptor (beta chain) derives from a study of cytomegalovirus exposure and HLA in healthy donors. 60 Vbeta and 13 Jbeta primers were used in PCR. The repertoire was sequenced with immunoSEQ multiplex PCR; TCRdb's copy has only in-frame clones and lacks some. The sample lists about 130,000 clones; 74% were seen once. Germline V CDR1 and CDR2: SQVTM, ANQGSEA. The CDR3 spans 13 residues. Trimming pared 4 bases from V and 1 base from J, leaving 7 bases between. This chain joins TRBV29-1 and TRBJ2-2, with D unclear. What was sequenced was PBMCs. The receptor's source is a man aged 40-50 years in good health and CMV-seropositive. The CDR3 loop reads CSVVELNTGELFF. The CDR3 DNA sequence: TGCAGCGTTGTCGAACTGAACACCGGGGAGCTGTTTTTT.